This paragraph covers one TCR beta chain sequence. In its sample, this clone was seen a few times. What this receptor recognizes is not known. No quality values exist for individual bases; no much larger clone is one base distant. This entry is derived from a study of neoadjuvant nivolumab and ipilimumab in lung cancer (TCRdb year 2020). The study in broad terms: In the NEOSTAR trial, nivolumab was administered intravenously at 3 mg/kg on days 1, 15 and 29, and the combination arm also received ipilimumab 1 mg/kg on day 1 only. The major pathologic response (MPR) rate in the intention-to-treat population in each study arm was designated as the primary trial endpoint. Of the roughly 45 patients with operable NSCLC treated in the trial, approximately 23 were randomized to nivolumab monotherapy and 21 to nivolumab plus ipilimumab. TCR repertoires in pretherapy (baseline) peripheral blood were compared with TCR repertoires in tumors resected at surgery after neoadjuvant immune checkpoint blockade. Matched pretherapy and resected tumor pairs were analyzed from seven patients, of whom four had been treated with nivolumab and three with nivolumab plus ipilimumab. Findings and caveats that apply to the study as a whole: From pretherapy to surgery, tumor T-cell richness and clonality went up in three of three dual-therapy tumors, versus only two of four nivolumab-treated tumors. Pretherapy blood TCR richness correlated positively with richness in tumors resected after neoadjuvant therapy (Spearman R ≈ 0.8). Resected tumors had greater TCR richness and clonality than tumor-adjacent uninvolved lung, and increases were observed in more dual-therapy-treated tumors. No significant correlation was found between TCR clonality and pathologic tumor regression, and only one major-pathologic-response sample was available for the clonality analysis. A small number of samples underwent TCR sequencing.

The meaning of the sample's time point label: pretherapy, before neoadjuvant immune checkpoint inhibitors. The samples were obtained from NEOSTAR, a phase 2 randomized trial that tested neoadjuvant nivolumab or nivolumab plus ipilimumab, followed by surgery, in operable NSCLC. Reading the germline V gene (reference sequence) gives CDR1 LNHDA and CDR2 SQIVND. V sheds 1 base and J sheds 8 bases, leaving 12 bases between their ends. The cysteine opens and the phenylalanine closes a CDR3 of 14 amino acids. Left in the record is the CDR3 DNA by itself, 42 bases read in frame from the first base. Preparation of the library involved the immunoSEQ multiplex PCR assay. Per the authors' processing: Richness and clonality were used to summarize the repertoires, and clones that significantly expanded or contracted between pre- and post-therapy samples were identified. Held by TCRdb, this immuneACCESS table contains in-frame sequences only and omits some clones. Under half of the omission traces to an unresolved V gene where checked; the cause of the rest is unknown. V and J calls and clone size are those listed in that table; D and trimming were worked out from the DNA. The sample table holds some 27,000 clones, of which 65% to 85% were seen once. Roughly 6.1% of the sample comes from the top ten.

The clonotype originates from an adult with non-small cell lung cancer. This receptor chain uses TRBV19 and TRBJ1-5; the D gene is perhaps TRBD1, on 5 matching bases. The specimen comprised peripheral blood, sampled before neoadjuvant nivolumab, alone or with ipilimumab. The nucleotides read TGTGCCAGTAGTATAGGGGGACCCGAAGAGCCCCAGCATTTT. Its translation reads: CASSIGGPEEPQHF. Full variable domain (CDR3 extended with the reference TRBV19 and TRBJ1-5 proteins): DGGITQSPKYLFRKEGQNVTLSCEQNLNHDAMYWYRQDPGQGLRLIYYSQIVNDFQKGDIAEGYSVSREKKESFPLTVTSAQKNPTAFYLCASSIGGPEEPQHFGDGTRLSIL.